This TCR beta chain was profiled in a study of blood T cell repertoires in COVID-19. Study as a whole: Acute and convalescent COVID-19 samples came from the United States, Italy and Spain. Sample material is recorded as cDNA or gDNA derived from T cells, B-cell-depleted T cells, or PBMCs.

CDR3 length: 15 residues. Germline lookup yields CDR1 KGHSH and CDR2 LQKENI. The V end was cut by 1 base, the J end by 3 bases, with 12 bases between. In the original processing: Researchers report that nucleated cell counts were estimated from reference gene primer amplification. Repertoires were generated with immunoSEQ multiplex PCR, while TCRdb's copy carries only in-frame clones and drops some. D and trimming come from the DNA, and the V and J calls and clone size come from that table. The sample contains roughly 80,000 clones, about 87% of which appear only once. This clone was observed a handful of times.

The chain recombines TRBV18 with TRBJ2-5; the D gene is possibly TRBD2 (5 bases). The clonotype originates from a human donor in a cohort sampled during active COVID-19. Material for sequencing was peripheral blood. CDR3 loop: CASSPLMSGKETQYF. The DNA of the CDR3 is TGTGCCAGCTCACCACTTATGTCGGGGAAAGAGACCCAGTACTTC.